Listed below are T cell receptor beta chains from one sample, sequenced in a study of blood T cell repertoires in COVID-19. Measured with immunoSEQ multiplex PCR; TCRdb has only the in-frame clones, and not every one. The sample includes fewer than 300,000 clones, under 90% of them seen just once. Sequencing input: peripheral blood. These receptor sequences come from a woman between 50 and 59 years old who had recovered from COVID-19. Both conserved end residues are part of each CDR3. D genes are given only for firm matches. Some rows have no size entry. The others give once, few or many, or a class for an expanded clone.

TRBV19	-	TRBJ1-6	-	TGTGCCAGTAGTATCCTTGGGGGGGGAAATTCACCCCTCCACTTT	CASSILGGGNSPLHF
TRBV7-9	-	TRBJ2-3	once	TGTGCCAGCAGCTTCACAGGGGAGGGCACAGATACGCAGTATTTT	CASSFTGEGTDTQYF
TRBV6-1	-	TRBJ1-5	-	TGTGCCAGCAGTGATCAAATCGGGCAGCCCCAGCATTTT	CASSDQIGQPQHF
TRBV4-2	-	TRBJ1-6	-	TGTGCCAGCAGCCAAGAGGGGCGGATCTCTTCAATATATTCACCCCTCCACTTT	CASSQEGRISSIYSPLHF
TRBV18	-	TRBJ1-2	-	TGTGCCAGCTCACCGGATCGTGGGACTCAATATGGCTACACCTTC	CASSPDRGTQYGYTF
TRBV18	TRBD1	TRBJ1-5	-	TGTGCCAGCTCACCACCTGGAGGGACAGGGAGTCAGCCCCAGCATTTT	CASSPPGGTGSQPQHF
TRBV18	-	TRBJ2-7	-	TGTGCCAGCTCACCAAACAGAGGGAGTCAGCTCAGCTACGAGCAGTACTTC	CASSPNRGSQLSYEQYF
TRBV29-1	TRBD1	TRBJ2-2	few	TGCAGCGTACGGATTGTTAACAGGGGCACCGGGGAGCTGTTTTTT	CSVRIVNRGTGELFF
TRBV2	TRBD1	TRBJ1-2	-	TGTGCCAGCAGACAGGGGGTTGGGTATGGCTACACCTTC	CASRQGVGYGYTF
TRBV15	TRBD2	TRBJ2-5	-	TGTGCCACCAGCAGGGGACTAGCGGGGGGGCCTACCCTCCAAGAGACCCAGTACTTC	CATSRGLAGGPTLQETQYF
TRBV4-3	-	TRBJ1-2	-	TGCGCCAGCAGCCAAGATACAGGGATTGACTATGGCTACACCTTC	CASSQDTGIDYGYTF
TRBV28	-	TRBJ2-7	-	TGTGCCAGCACTGAGGCTGTGGGCTACGAGCAGTACTTC	CASTEAVGYEQYF
TRBV11-2	TRBD2	TRBJ2-2	-	TGTGCCAGCAGCTTAGGGGCGGGGGGGCCCCCCGGGGAGCTGTTTTTT	CASSLGAGGPPGELFF
TRBV7-2	TRBD2	TRBJ2-7	-	TGTGCCAGCAGTCGGGACTACCTCTCCTACGAGCAGTACTTC	CASSRDYLSYEQYF
TRBV11-3	-	TRBJ2-1	once	TGTGCCAGCAGCTTAGGGACGGGGGACAATGAGCAGTTCTTC	CASSLGTGDNEQFF
TRBV9	-	TRBJ2-2	once	TGTGCCAGCAGCGTAGTAGCCGGGGAGCTGTTTTTT	CASSVVAGELFF
TRBV11-2	-	TRBJ2-1	once	TGTGCCAGCAGCTCCTCTTTTAGCTTAGCCTCTCGGGAGCAGTTCTTC	CASSSSFSLASREQFF
TRBV7-2	-	TRBJ2-5	-	TGTGCCAGCAGCTTATCGTTCCAAGAGACCCAGTACTTC	CASSLSFQETQYF
TRBV19	TRBD1	TRBJ1-2	-	TGTGCCAGTAGTAGAAGACAGGGAGCGGTCAATTATGGCTACACCTTC	CASSRRQGAVNYGYTF
TRBV19	-	TRBJ1-1	-	TGTGCCAGTAGAAACCAGGGGCACACTGAAGCTTTCTTT	CASRNQGHTEAFF
TRBV19	-	TRBJ2-7	-	TGTGCCAGTAGTATGGGCAGGGCCTACGAGCAGTACTTC	CASSMGRAYEQYF
TRBV29-1	TRBD2	TRBJ2-1	-	TGCAGCGTTGATAAGGGGACTAGCAAGATCGATGAGCAGTTCTTC	CSVDKGTSKIDEQFF